This TCR beta chain was captured in a study of CD8 T cells in ankylosing spondylitis (dated by TCRdb to between 2016 and 2019). With regard to the full study: T cell receptor beta repertoires were profiled in healthy donors and ankylosing spondylitis patients so that disease-linked TCR variants could be found. The full study cohort comprised around 25 ankylosing spondylitis patients and some 100 healthy donors. Peripheral blood samples were taken, and synovial fluid was additionally collected from ankylosing spondylitis patients.

This clonotype was observed many times. Its binding antigen is unknown. Base qualities are not recorded, but no much larger clone differs from it by a single base. Sequenced using an Illumina HiSeq 2500. Quantitative 5'-RACE with molecular barcodes was the method used to prepare the TCR beta libraries. As for how the authors treated the data: A new computational method, built on a probabilistic model of VDJ rearrangement, was used to identify disease-linked TCR variants. TCRdb reanalyzed the raw reads on its own, using fastp at Q25 for trimming and MiXCR for clone calling, and kept in-frame beta chains. Every distinct CDR3 protein forms one entry, paired with its most common genes and DNA. The V and J calls and clone size come from TCRdb's table, not from the authors' own analysis. In this sample the table shows 100,000 to 150,000 distinct CDR3 sequences, roughly 18% of which occur a single time. 33% of the sample lies in the top ten.

The investigation overall reported the following: The disease-linked clones were reported to be significantly enriched in matched synovial fluid samples from ankylosing spondylitis patients. A TCR beta motif made up of several highly homologous amino acid variants appeared to be characteristic of blood from ankylosing spondylitis patients. Some of the motif variants had been reported before in the synovial fluid and blood of reactive arthritis patients, a finding that suggests common disease-initiation mechanisms. A CD8+ phenotype was shown by the disease-linked clones, which were found at relatively low frequencies in peripheral blood.

The germline ends are 4 bases apart after V is trimmed by 0 bases and J by 2 bases. From the cysteine up to the phenylalanine, the CDR3 has a length of 13 residues. The DNA shown is the 39-base CDR3, in frame from base 1. The V and J segments used are TRBV12-3 or TRBV12-4 and TRBJ2-5; the D gene is not confidently resolved. The sample taken for sequencing was blood, either unsorted or a sorted T cell fraction (not recorded which). The sequence derives from a male donor with ankylosing spondylitis. The CDR3 reads CASSLAQQETQYF. The DNA reads as follows: TGTGCCAGCAGTTTAGCGCAGCAAGAGACCCAGTACTTC.